This T cell receptor (beta chain) was recovered during a study of OX40 agonist ivuxolimab in advanced cancers. About the research overall: Under the entry rules, prior anti-PD-1, anti-PD-L1 or anti-CTLA-4 therapy was allowed, and roughly 41% had some. Study findings and constraints: Also present in some nonresponders was a low level of normalized T-cell clonal expansion.

Autoimmune disease history or systemic immunosuppression excluded patients. Clones were read by immunoSEQ multiplex PCR, and TCRdb kept only the in-frame ones, dropping some. The table records some 60,000 clones, 70% to 90% of them present only once. As concerns this clone: As yet, its antigen is unknown.

The sample here was CD4+ or CD8+ T cells sorted from blood, taken in a trial of the OX40 agonist ivuxolimab. The clonotype originates from an adult with an advanced solid tumor such as melanoma, head and neck, liver or kidney cancer.

Here the CDR3 reads CASSLGARGPEQYF. DNA for the CDR3: TGTGCCAGCAGCTTGGGGGCACGAGGACCCGAGCAGTACTTC. The rearrangement links TRBV7-6 to TRBJ2-7, with D maybe TRBD1 (6 bases). The CDR3 is 14 amino acids. Between the trimmed V and J ends, which lost 3 bases and 6 bases, there was a span of 15 bases. Germline values: CDR1 SGHVS, CDR2 FNYEAQ. The full variable domain, completed using reference TRBV7-6 and TRBJ2-7, is GAGVSQSPRYKVTKRGQDVALRCDPISGHVSLYWYRQALGQGPEFLTYFNYEAQQDKSGLPNDRFSAERPEGSISTLTIQRTEQRDSAMYRCASSLGARGPEQYFGPGTRLTVT.